A selection of T cell receptor beta chains follows, all from one sample in a study of a mutant IDH1 vaccine in newly diagnosed glioma. Their antigen targets remain unknown. Profiling relied on immunoSEQ multiplex PCR, and the TCRdb table lists in-frame clones only, not all of them. Of 50,000 to 70,000 clones listed, 74% were seen once; the top ten hold over 4%. The sample here was PBMCs, taken from a glioma patient whose treatment included an IDH1 peptide vaccine. The receptors were sampled from a man in his fifties with glioma. CDR3s include the opening cysteine and the closing phenylalanine or tryptophan. Fields, in order: CDR3 length, clone size, D gene, J gene, V gene, CDR3 DNA, CDR3 protein. The D gene is left open where the match is weak. A row's size may be missing; if present it is once, few, many or a size class.

CDR3 length: 14
clone size: .
D gene: TRBD2
J gene: TRBJ2-3
V gene: TRBV5-6
CDR3 DNA: TGTGCCCCGGGGGCGGGGGGCAGGACAGATACGCAGTATTTT
CDR3 protein: CAPGAGGRTDTQYF

CDR3 length: 15
clone size: .
D gene: TRBD1
J gene: TRBJ1-6
V gene: TRBV10-3
CDR3 DNA: TGTGCCATCAGTTCGACAGGGGGCATCGGTACACCCCTCCACTTT
CDR3 protein: CAISSTGGIGTPLHF

CDR3 length: 15
clone size: .
D gene: .
J gene: TRBJ2-2
V gene: TRBV6-5
CDR3 DNA: TGTGCCAGCAGGAGACAGATGTCCAACACCGGGGAGCTGTTTTTT
CDR3 protein: CASRRQMSNTGELFF

CDR3 length: 13
clone size: .
D gene: .
J gene: TRBJ2-7
V gene: TRBV4-1
CDR3 DNA: TGCGCCAGCAGCCAAGTTCCTATCTACGAGCAGTACTTC
CDR3 protein: CASSQVPIYEQYF

CDR3 length: 14
clone size: .
D gene: TRBD1
J gene: TRBJ1-4
V gene: TRBV15
CDR3 DNA: TGTGCCACCAGCAGACAGGGGGCGCAAGAAAAACTGTTTTTT
CDR3 protein: CATSRQGAQEKLFF

CDR3 length: 15
clone size: .
D gene: .
J gene: TRBJ2-1
V gene: TRBV7-2
CDR3 DNA: TGTGCCAGCAGCTTAAGAGTTGACTCCTACAATGAGCAGTTCTTC
CDR3 protein: CASSLRVDSYNEQFF

CDR3 length: 17
clone size: .
D gene: .
J gene: TRBJ2-3
V gene: TRBV5-6
CDR3 DNA: TGTGCCAGCAGCTTAGGGGGGCCAGAACCTTTTGCAGATACGCAGTATTTT
CDR3 protein: CASSLGGPEPFADTQYF

CDR3 length: 11
clone size: .
D gene: .
J gene: TRBJ2-3
V gene: TRBV27
CDR3 DNA: TGTGCCAGCAGAAAAACAGATACGCAGTATTTT
CDR3 protein: CASRKTDTQYF

CDR3 length: 14
clone size: once
D gene: TRBD1
J gene: TRBJ1-1
V gene: TRBV5-4
CDR3 DNA: TGTGCCAGCAGTCTAACAGGGGGCGACACTGAAGCTTTCTTT
CDR3 protein: CASSLTGGDTEAFF

CDR3 length: 16
clone size: once
D gene: .
J gene: TRBJ1-4
V gene: TRBV13
CDR3 DNA: TGTGCCAGCAGCCATTCAGGACTATCAACTAATGAAAAACTGTTTTTT
CDR3 protein: CASSHSGLSTNEKLFF

CDR3 length: 15
clone size: .
D gene: .
J gene: TRBJ1-1
V gene: TRBV30
CDR3 DNA: TGTGCCTGGAGTTCCGGGGACACCAGGCAAACTGAAGCTTTCTTT
CDR3 protein: CAWSSGDTRQTEAFF

CDR3 length: 16
clone size: once
D gene: TRBD1
J gene: TRBJ1-1
V gene: TRBV4-1
CDR3 DNA: TGCGCCAGCAGCCACAATGGCCGGACAGGGGGTTATGAAGCTTTCTTT
CDR3 protein: CASSHNGRTGGYEAFF

CDR3 length: 14
clone size: .
D gene: TRBD1
J gene: TRBJ1-2
V gene: TRBV10-3
CDR3 DNA: TGTGCCATCAGACCCTCCACAGGGGTCTATGGCTACACCTTC
CDR3 protein: CAIRPSTGVYGYTF

CDR3 length: 14
clone size: .
D gene: TRBD1
J gene: TRBJ1-5
V gene: TRBV6-6
CDR3 DNA: TGTGCCAGCAGGGCGGGACAGGGCTTTCAGCCCCAGCATTTT
CDR3 protein: CASRAGQGFQPQHF

CDR3 length: 15
clone size: .
D gene: TRBD1
J gene: TRBJ2-1
V gene: TRBV5-8
CDR3 DNA: TGTGCCAGCAAGGGCCGGACAGGGGGATTCAATGAGCAGTTCTTC
CDR3 protein: CASKGRTGGFNEQFF

CDR3 length: 13
clone size: few
D gene: TRBD1
J gene: TRBJ1-2
V gene: TRBV5-6
CDR3 DNA: TGTGCCAGCAGCCTACGACAGGGAGATGGCTACACCTTC
CDR3 protein: CASSLRQGDGYTF

CDR3 length: 13
clone size: .
D gene: .
J gene: TRBJ1-2
V gene: TRBV29-1
CDR3 DNA: TGCAGCACGGGGGGGGGAGTAGGGTATGGCTACACCTTC
CDR3 protein: CSTGGGVGYGYTF

CDR3 length: 20
clone size: .
D gene: TRBD2
J gene: TRBJ2-6
V gene: TRBV4-3
CDR3 DNA: TGCGCCAGCAGCCAGGAGACGACTAGCGGGGGGGCAACCGGGGCCAACGTCCTGACTTTC
CDR3 protein: CASSQETTSGGATGANVLTF

CDR3 length: 15
clone size: .
D gene: TRBD1
J gene: TRBJ2-7
V gene: TRBV5-6
CDR3 DNA: TGTGCCAGCAGCTTCGGGGACAGACCGTCCTACGAGCAGTACTTC
CDR3 protein: CASSFGDRPSYEQYF

CDR3 length: 14
clone size: .
D gene: TRBD1
J gene: TRBJ1-2
V gene: TRBV6-6
CDR3 DNA: TGTGCCAGCAGTTACTCGACAGGGGGCTATGGCTACACCTTC
CDR3 protein: CASSYSTGGYGYTF

CDR3 length: 15
clone size: .
D gene: .
J gene: TRBJ2-5
V gene: TRBV7-2
CDR3 DNA: TGTGCCAGCTCAAGTGGGGGAGACCCACAAGAGACCCAGTACTTC
CDR3 protein: CASSSGGDPQETQYF

CDR3 length: 14
clone size: .
D gene: .
J gene: TRBJ2-7
V gene: TRBV30
CDR3 DNA: TGTGCCTGGTCCAGGGAAGGCGGCTCCTACGAGCAGTACTTC
CDR3 protein: CAWSREGGSYEQYF

CDR3 length: 15
clone size: .
D gene: .
J gene: TRBJ2-2
V gene: TRBV13
CDR3 DNA: TGTGCCAGCAGCGATGACAGCCTTAACACCGGGGAGCTGTTTTTT
CDR3 protein: CASSDDSLNTGELFF

CDR3 length: 15
clone size: .
D gene: .
J gene: TRBJ1-6
V gene: TRBV19
CDR3 DNA: TGTGCCAGTAGTCCAGGGGCAGGGAATGTTTCACCCCTCCACTTT
CDR3 protein: CASSPGAGNVSPLHF

CDR3 length: 14
clone size: .
D gene: .
J gene: TRBJ1-5
V gene: TRBV19
CDR3 DNA: TGTGCCAGTAGTATCGAAAGAGGTCCTCAGCCCCAGCATTTT
CDR3 protein: CASSIERGPQPQHF